This T cell receptor beta chain was identified in a study of Tregs in tolerant kidney transplant recipients. Study observations and caveats: Tolerant patients' donor-specific Tregs expanded beyond overall Tregs, suggesting antigen-driven growth. Few patients were studied, so findings need validation in larger groups.

Related graft donors supplied nonmyeloablative bone marrow transplants, and mixed chimerism was transient. Unstimulated Tregs (CD4+CD25+CD127-) and CD4+CD25- non-Tregs were sorted from PBMCs. Trimming took off 5 bases at V and 0 bases at J, with 5 bases between the two ends. The CDR3 has 12 residues. The germline V gene has CDR1 SEHNR and CDR2 FQNEAQ (reference sequence). Comment on this clone: Its antigen is unknown.

Generated by immunoSEQ multiplex PCR, the TCRdb table keeps only in-frame clones and is missing some. The sample lists about 50,000 clones, about 92% occurring once. The material sequenced was CD8+ T cells from blood (PBMCs), taken 12 months after the transplant. This chain connects TRBV7-9 to TRBJ2-7; D uncertain. This sequence originates from a human patient who received a combined kidney and bone marrow transplant. Among the T cells, some may be from the graft donor. DNA of the CDR3: TGTGCCAGCAGCCTCAGCTCCTACGAGCAGTACTTC. The encoded protein is CASSLSSYEQYF. Full variable domain (missing parts from reference TRBV7-9 and TRBJ2-7): DTGVSQNPRHKITKRGQNVTFRCDPISEHNRLYWYRQTLGQGPEFLTYFQNEAQLEKSRLLSDRFSAERPKGSFSTLEIQRTEQGDSAMYLCASSLSSYEQYFGPGTRLTVT.